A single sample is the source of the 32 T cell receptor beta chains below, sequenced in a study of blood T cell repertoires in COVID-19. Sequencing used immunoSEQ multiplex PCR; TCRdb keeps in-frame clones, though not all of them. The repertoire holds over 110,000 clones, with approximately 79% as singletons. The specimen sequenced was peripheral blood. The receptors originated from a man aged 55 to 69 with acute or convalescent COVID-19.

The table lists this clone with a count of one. As DNA, the CDR3 is TGTGCCAGCAGTCCGGGACTACCCCGCCCGACCGGGGAGCTGTTTTTT. As protein: CASSPGLPRPTGELFF. The chain is built from TRBV6-2 or TRBV6-3 and TRBJ2-2; 7 positions match TRBD2. Per the germline V gene, CDR1 is MNHEY and CDR2 is SVGEGT. Losses at the gene ends were 5 bases for V and 5 bases for J; bases not matched to a gene: 11. The length of the CDR3 is 16 residues.

The CDR3 sequence is CASSPGLAGESDTQYF. As DNA, the CDR3 is TGCGCCAGCAGCCCCGGACTAGCGGGAGAGTCTGATACGCAGTATTTT. The chain carries TRBV5-1 and TRBJ2-3; TRBD2 aligns across 13 bases. CDR1 SGHRS and CDR2 YFSETQ come from the germline V gene. The CDR3 contains 16 residues. J gave up 6 bases and V 4 bases, and 8 bases lay outside the gene matches.

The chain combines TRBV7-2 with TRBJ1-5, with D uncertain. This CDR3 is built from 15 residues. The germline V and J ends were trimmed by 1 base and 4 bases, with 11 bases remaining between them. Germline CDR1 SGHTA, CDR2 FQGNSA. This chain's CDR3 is CASSLVRGGNQPQHF. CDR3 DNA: TGTGCCAGCAGCTTAGTCCGGGGTGGGAATCAGCCCCAGCATTTT.

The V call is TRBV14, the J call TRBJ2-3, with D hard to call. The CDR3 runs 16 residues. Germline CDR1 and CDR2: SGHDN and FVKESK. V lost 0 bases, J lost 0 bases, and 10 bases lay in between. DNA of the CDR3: TGTGCCAGCAGCCAAGATGTCTACCGGAGCACAGATACGCAGTATTTT. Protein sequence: CASSQDVYRSTDTQYF.

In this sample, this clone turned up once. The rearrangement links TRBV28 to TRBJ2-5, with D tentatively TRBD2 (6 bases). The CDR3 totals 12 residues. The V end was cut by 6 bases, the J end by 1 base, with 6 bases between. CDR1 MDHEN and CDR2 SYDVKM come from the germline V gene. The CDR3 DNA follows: TGTGCCAGCAGGGAGGGCCAAGAGACCCAGTACTTC. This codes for CASREGQETQYF.

The CDR3 coding sequence is TGTGCCAGCAGTCTCCTACGGGCGGGGGAAAAACTGTTTTTT. It specifies CASSLLRAGEKLFF. This rearrangement joins TRBV2 to TRBJ1-4; D is unresolved. The CDR3 has 14 residues. Germline V gives CDR1 SNHLY, CDR2 FYNNEI. The germline V and J ends were trimmed by 5 bases and 8 bases, with 15 bases remaining between them.

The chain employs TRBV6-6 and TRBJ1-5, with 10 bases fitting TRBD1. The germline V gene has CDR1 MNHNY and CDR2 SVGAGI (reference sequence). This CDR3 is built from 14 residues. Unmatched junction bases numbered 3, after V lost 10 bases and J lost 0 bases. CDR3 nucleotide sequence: TGTGCCATCGGGACAGGGGATAGCAATCAGCCCCAGCATTTT. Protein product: CAIGTGDSNQPQHF.

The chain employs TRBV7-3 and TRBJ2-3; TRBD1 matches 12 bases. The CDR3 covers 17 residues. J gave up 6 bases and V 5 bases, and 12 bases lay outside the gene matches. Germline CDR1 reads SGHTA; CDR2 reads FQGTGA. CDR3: CASSLNPGQGAFDTQYF. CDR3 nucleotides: TGTGCCAGCAGCCTCAACCCGGGACAGGGGGCATTCGATACGCAGTATTTT.

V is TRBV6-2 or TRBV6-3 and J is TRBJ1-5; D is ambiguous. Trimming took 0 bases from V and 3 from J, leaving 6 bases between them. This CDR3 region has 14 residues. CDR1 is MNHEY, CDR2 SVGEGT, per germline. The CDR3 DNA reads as TGTGCCAGCAGTTACTCGGGCCACAATCAGCCCCAGCATTTT. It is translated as CASSYSGHNQPQHF.

The CDR3 DNA sequence: TGTGCCAGCAGCTGGGGGGGAGGTCCTCAAAAGGATACGCAGTATTTT. As protein: CASSWGGGPQKDTQYF. The rearrangement uses TRBV11-2 and TRBJ2-3, with TRBD2 identical over 7 bases. Germline V gives CDR1 SGHAT, CDR2 FQNNGV. V was clipped by 4 bases and J by 6 bases; unmatched bases: 13. The CDR3 runs 16 residues.

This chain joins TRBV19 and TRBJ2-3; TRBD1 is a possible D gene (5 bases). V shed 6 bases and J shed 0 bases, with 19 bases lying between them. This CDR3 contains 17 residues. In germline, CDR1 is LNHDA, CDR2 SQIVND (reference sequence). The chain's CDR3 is CASRPTVKFSSTDTQYF. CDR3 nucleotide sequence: TGTGCCAGTAGACCGACAGTGAAATTTTCTAGCACAGATACGCAGTATTTT.

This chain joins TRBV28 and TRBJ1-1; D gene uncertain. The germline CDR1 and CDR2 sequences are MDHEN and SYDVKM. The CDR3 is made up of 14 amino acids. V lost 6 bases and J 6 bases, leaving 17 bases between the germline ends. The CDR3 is CASRPLGGRSEAFF. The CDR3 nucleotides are TGTGCCAGCAGGCCCCTGGGAGGGAGATCTGAAGCTTTCTTT. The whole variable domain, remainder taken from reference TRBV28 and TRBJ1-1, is DVKVTQSSRYLVKRTGEKVFLECVQDMDHENMFWYRQDPGLGLRLIYFSYDVKMKEKGDIPEGYSVSREKKERFSLILESASTNQTSMYLCASRPLGGRSEAFFGQGTRLTVV.

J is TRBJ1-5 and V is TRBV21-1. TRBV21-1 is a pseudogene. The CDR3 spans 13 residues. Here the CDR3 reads CASSMEGSQPQHF. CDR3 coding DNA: TGTGCCAGCAGCATGGAAGGGAGTCAGCCCCAGCATTTT.

The CDR3 DNA reads as TGTGCCAGCAGTTACGGACTGGGGACAGGGAAGGGCACTGAAGCTTTCTTT. Amino acids: CASSYGLGTGKGTEAFF. The V call is TRBV6-2 or TRBV6-3, the J call TRBJ1-1; the match to TRBD1 covers 9 bases. Trimming at V came to 2 bases and at J to 4 bases, leaving 11 bases not matched to a gene. Germline loops: CDR1 MNHEY, CDR2 SVGEGT. The CDR3 length is 17 residues.

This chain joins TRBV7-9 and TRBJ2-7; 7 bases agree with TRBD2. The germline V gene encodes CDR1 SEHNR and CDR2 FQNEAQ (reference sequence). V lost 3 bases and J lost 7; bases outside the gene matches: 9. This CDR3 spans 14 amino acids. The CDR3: CASSFEGGPREQYF. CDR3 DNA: TGTGCCAGCAGCTTTGAGGGAGGGCCGAGGGAGCAGTACTTC.

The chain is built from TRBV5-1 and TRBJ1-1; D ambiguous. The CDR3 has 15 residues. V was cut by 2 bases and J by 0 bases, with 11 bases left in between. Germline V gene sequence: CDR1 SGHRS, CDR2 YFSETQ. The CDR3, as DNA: TGCGCCAGCAGCTTATCGTCTTACATGAACACTGAAGCTTTCTTT. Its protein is CASSLSSYMNTEAFF.

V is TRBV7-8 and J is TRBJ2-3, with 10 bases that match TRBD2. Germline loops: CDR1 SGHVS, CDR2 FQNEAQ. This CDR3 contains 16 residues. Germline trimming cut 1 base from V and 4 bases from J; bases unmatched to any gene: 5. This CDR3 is CASSLGVAGGADTQYF. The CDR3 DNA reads TGTGCCAGCAGCTTAGGGGTAGCGGGGGGCGCAGATACGCAGTATTTT.

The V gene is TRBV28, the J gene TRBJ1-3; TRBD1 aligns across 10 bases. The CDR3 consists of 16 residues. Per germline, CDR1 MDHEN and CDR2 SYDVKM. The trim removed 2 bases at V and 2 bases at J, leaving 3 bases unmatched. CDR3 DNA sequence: TGTGCCAGCAGTTTACGCGGGACAGGGGCTGGAAACACCATATATTTT. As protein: CASSLRGTGAGNTIYF.

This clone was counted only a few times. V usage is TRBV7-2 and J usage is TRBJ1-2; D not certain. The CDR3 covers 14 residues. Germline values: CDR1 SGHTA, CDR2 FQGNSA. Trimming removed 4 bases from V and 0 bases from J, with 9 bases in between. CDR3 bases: TGTGCCAGCAGCTCCGACTTAGCTAACTATGGCTACACCTTC. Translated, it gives CASSSDLANYGYTF.

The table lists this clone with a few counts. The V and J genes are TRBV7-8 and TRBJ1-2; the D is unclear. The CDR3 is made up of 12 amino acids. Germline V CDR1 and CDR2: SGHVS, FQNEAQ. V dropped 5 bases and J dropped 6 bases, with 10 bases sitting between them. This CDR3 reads CASSLDTHGYTF. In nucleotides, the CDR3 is TGTGCCAGCAGCCTTGACACGCATGGCTACACCTTC.

For the CDR3, the DNA is TGTGCCATCAGTTCGACAGGGGAGGGTGAAAAACTGTTTTTT. This sequence encodes CAISSTGEGEKLFF. V is TRBV10-3 and J is TRBJ1-4; 8 nucleotides match TRBD1. This CDR3 comprises 14 residues. V shed 5 bases and J 7 bases; nucleotides not matched to a gene: 6. CDR1 is ENHRY and CDR2 is SYGVKD in the germline V gene.

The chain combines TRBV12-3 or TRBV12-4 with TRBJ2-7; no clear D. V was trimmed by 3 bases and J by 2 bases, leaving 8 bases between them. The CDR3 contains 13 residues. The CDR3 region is CASSFGQAYEQYF. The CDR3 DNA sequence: TGTGCCAGCAGTTTTGGGCAGGCCTACGAGCAGTACTTC.

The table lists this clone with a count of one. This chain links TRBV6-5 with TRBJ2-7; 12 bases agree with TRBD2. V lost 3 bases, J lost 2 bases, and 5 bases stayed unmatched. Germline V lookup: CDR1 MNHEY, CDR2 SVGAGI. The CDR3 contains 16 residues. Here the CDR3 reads CASSYGLAGMTYEQYF. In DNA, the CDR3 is TGTGCCAGCAGTTATGGACTAGCGGGGATGACCTACGAGCAGTACTTC.

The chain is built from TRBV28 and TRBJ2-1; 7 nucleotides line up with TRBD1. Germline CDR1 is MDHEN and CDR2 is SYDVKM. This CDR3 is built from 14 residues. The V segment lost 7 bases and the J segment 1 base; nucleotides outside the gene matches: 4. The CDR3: CASTAGGSYNEQFF. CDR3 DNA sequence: TGTGCCAGCACGGCAGGGGGATCCTACAATGAGCAGTTCTTC.

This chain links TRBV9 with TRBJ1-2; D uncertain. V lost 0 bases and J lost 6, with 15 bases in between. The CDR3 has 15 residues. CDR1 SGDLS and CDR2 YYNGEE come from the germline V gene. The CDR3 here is CASSVESPGSHGYTF. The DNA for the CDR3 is TGTGCCAGCAGCGTAGAGTCCCCGGGTTCTCATGGCTACACCTTC.

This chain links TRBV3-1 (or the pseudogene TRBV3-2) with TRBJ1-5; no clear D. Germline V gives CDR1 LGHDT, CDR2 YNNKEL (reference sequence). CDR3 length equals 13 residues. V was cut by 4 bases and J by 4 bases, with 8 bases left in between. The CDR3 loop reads CASSPGWNQPQHF. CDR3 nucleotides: TGTGCCAGCAGCCCCGGGTGGAATCAGCCCCAGCATTTT.

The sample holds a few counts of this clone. The DNA of the CDR3 is TGTGCCAGCAGTTCCAGGATCGGTGGGGAGCTGTTTTTT. Its protein is CASSSRIGGELFF. The chain recombines TRBV12-3 or TRBV12-4 with TRBJ2-2; unclear D gene. The CDR3 has 13 amino acids. Between the trimmed V and J ends, which lost 4 bases and 8 bases, there was a span of 11 bases.

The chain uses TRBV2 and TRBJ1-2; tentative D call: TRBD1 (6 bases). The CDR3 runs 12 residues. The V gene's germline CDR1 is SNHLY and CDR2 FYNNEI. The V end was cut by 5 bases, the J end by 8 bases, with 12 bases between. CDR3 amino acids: CASSLRGMGYTF. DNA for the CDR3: TGTGCCAGCAGTCTCAGGGGTATGGGCTACACCTTC.

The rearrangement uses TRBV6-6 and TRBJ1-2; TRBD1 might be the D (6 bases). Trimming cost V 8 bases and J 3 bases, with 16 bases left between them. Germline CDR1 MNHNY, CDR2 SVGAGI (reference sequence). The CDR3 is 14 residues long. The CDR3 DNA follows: TGTGCCAGCCTAAAACAGGGCGGCGACTATGGCTACACCTTC. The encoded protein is CASLKQGGDYGYTF.

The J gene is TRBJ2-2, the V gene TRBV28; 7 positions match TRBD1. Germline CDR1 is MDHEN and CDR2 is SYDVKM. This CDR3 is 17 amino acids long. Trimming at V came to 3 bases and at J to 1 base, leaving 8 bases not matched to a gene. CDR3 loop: CASSFPAGTVNTGELFF. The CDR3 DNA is TGTGCCAGCAGTTTCCCAGCCGGGACAGTGAACACCGGGGAGCTGTTTTTT.

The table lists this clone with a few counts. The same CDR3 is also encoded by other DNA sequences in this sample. The CDR3 coding sequence is TGTGCCAGCAGCTTAGGGACAGGCCTCTACGAGCAGTACTTC. It encodes CASSLGTGLYEQYF. V usage is TRBV11-1 and J usage is TRBJ2-7, with 7 bases fitting TRBD1. The CDR3 totals 14 residues. Germline assignment: CDR1 SGHAT and CDR2 FQDESV (reference sequence). After removal of 1 base from V and 3 bases from J, the junction contained 3 bases not matched to a gene.

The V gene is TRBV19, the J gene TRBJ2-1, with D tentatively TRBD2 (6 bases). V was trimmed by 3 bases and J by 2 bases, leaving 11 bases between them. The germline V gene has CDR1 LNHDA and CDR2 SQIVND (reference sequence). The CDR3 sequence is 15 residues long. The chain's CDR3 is CASSMEGGAYNEQFF. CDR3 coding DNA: TGTGCCAGTAGTATGGAGGGAGGCGCCTACAATGAGCAGTTCTTC.